These 32 T cell receptor beta chains originate from one sample sequenced in a study of cytomegalovirus exposure and HLA in healthy donors. The PCR had 60 Vbeta and 13 Jbeta primers. The protocol was immunoSEQ multiplex PCR, while the TCRdb copy is restricted to in-frame clones and leaves out a portion. This table holds 220,000 or so clones. Material: PBMCs. These receptors all stem from a girl aged 2 to 10 in good health and CMV-seropositive.

V is TRBV18 and J is TRBJ1-1; TRBD1 agrees at 7 bases. Germline V gene data show CDR1 as KGHSH and CDR2 as LQKENI. The CDR3 totals 15 residues. V shed 3 bases and J 0 bases; nucleotides not matched to a gene: 4. CDR3 sequence reads: CASSPPTGMNTEAFF. DNA for the CDR3: TGTGCCAGCTCACCCCCGACAGGGATGAACACTGAAGCTTTCTTT.

The rearrangement uses TRBV5-1 and TRBJ2-7, with 9 bases matching TRBD1. There are 18 residues in the CDR3. Germline V gene data show CDR1 as SGHRS and CDR2 as YFSETQ. The J segment lost 4 bases and the V segment lost 0 bases, leaving 14 bases of the junction unmatched. The CDR3 region is CASSLAERVGQGVYEQYF. CDR3 bases: TGCGCCAGCAGCTTGGCGGAAAGAGTGGGACAGGGCGTATACGAGCAGTACTTC.

The rearrangement links TRBV19 to TRBJ2-3; TRBD2 aligns across 11 bases. V shed 3 bases and J 4 bases; nucleotides not matched to a gene: 6. Germline values: CDR1 LNHDA, CDR2 SQIVND (reference sequence). CDR3 length equals 16 residues. CDR3 amino acids: CASSIGRLAGSDTQYF. DNA for the CDR3: TGTGCCAGTAGTATTGGGAGACTAGCGGGGTCAGATACGCAGTATTTT.

The rearrangement joins TRBV28 to TRBJ1-4; tentatively, D is TRBD1 (6 bases). Germline CDR1 is MDHEN and CDR2 is SYDVKM. There are 17 residues in the CDR3. Trimming left V 5 bases short and J 6 bases short, with 22 bases between. The CDR3 reads CASSPPQGIQSYEKLFF. The CDR3 region has the DNA TGTGCCAGCAGTCCCCCTCAGGGGATCCAATCATATGAAAAACTGTTTTTT.

The V and J genes are TRBV28 and TRBJ2-7; D perhaps matches TRBD1 (6 bases). The germline V and J ends were trimmed by 5 bases and 0 bases, with 14 bases remaining between them. The CDR3 has 15 amino acids. Germline-derived CDR1 and CDR2 are MDHEN and SYDVKM. The CDR3 is CASSPHRVSSYEQYF. In DNA, the CDR3 is TGTGCCAGCAGTCCCCACAGGGTCAGCTCCTACGAGCAGTACTTC. Full variable domain (remainder filled in from reference TRBV28 and TRBJ2-7): DVKVTQSSRYLVKRTGEKVFLECVQDMDHENMFWYRQDPGLGLRLIYFSYDVKMKEKGDIPEGYSVSREKKERFSLILESASTNQTSMYLCASSPHRVSSYEQYFGPGTRLTVT.

The chain combines TRBV5-1 with TRBJ2-3; 14 nucleotides agree with TRBD2. The junction had 4 bases not matched to a gene; V was cut back by 3 bases and J by 4 bases. CDR3 length: 16 amino acids. In germline, CDR1 is SGHRS, CDR2 YFSETQ. The CDR3 bases are TGCGCCAGCAGCTCGACGGGACTAGCGGGAGCAGATACGCAGTATTTT. Protein sequence: CASSSTGLAGADTQYF.

Notes on this clone: The identical CDR3 is also encoded by other nucleotide sequences in the sample. V is TRBV6-5 and J is TRBJ1-5, with D perhaps TRBD1 (5 bases). CDR3 length: 14 residues. Trimming cost V 6 bases and J 2 bases, with 11 bases left between them. The germline V gene has CDR1 MNHEY and CDR2 SVGAGI. DNA for the CDR3: TGTGCCAGCAGCCGTACAGGCGGCAATCAGCCCCAGCATTTT. Residues: CASSRTGGNQPQHF.

This chain connects TRBV28 to TRBJ2-5; no reliable D call. The DNA end favors TRBJ2-7, so the J call may be wrong. This CDR3 region has 14 residues. Germline V CDR1 and CDR2: MDHEN, SYDVKM. The DNA for the CDR3 is TGTGCCAGCAGCCGCCAAACTTCCACCTACGAGCAGTACTTC. Translated: CASSRQTSTYEQYF.

V gene TRBV27 combines with J gene TRBJ2-2; D unresolved. There are 11 residues in the CDR3. Germline CDR1 and CDR2: MNHEY and SMNVEV (reference sequence). Trimming took 4 bases from V and 8 from J, leaving 5 bases between them. CDR3 DNA: TGTGCCAGCAGTTCGAGGGGGGAGCTGTTTTTT. It codes for CASSSRGELFF.

The rearrangement uses TRBV7-6 and TRBJ2-1, with 10 bases that match TRBD1. Germline loops: CDR1 SGHVS, CDR2 FNYEAQ. V lost 5 bases to trimming and J lost 8 bases; unmatched junction nucleotides: 9. The CDR3 is made up of 15 amino acids. The CDR3 sequence: CASSRDRGVADEQFF. Written as DNA, the CDR3 is TGTGCCAGCAGCAGGGACAGGGGTGTTGCGGATGAGCAGTTCTTC.

V is TRBV2 and J is TRBJ1-1; tentative D call: TRBD1 (5 bases). V lost 3 bases, J lost 2 bases, and 10 bases lay in between. Per germline, CDR1 SNHLY and CDR2 FYNNEI. The CDR3 length is 14 residues. CDR3 in amino acids: CASSEGGYNTEAFF. CDR3 bases: TGTGCCAGCAGTGAGGGGGGGTACAACACTGAAGCTTTCTTT.

The chain links TRBV7-3 to TRBJ2-2; 7 nucleotides match TRBD1. Per germline, CDR1 SGHTA and CDR2 FQGTGA. J gave up 0 bases and V 10 bases, and 5 bases lay outside the gene matches. This CDR3 spans 14 amino acids. The CDR3 bases are TGTGCCACCCGACAGGGTACGAACACCGGGGAGCTGTTTTTT. Translated, it gives CATRQGTNTGELFF.

V usage is TRBV29-1 and J usage is TRBJ2-2; D not certain. V was clipped by 1 base and J by 2 bases, with 5 bases between them. This CDR3 spans 13 amino acids. Germline-derived CDR1 and CDR2 are SQVTM and ANQGSEA. CDR3 protein: CSVEGINTGELFF. CDR3 DNA sequence: TGCAGCGTTGAAGGTATAAACACCGGGGAGCTGTTTTTT.

The chain uses TRBV5-4 and TRBJ2-3; perhaps TRBD1 as D (6 bases). The CDR3 loop spans 15 amino acids. The V and J ends lost 1 base and 6 bases respectively, with 15 bases between them. CDR1 and CDR2 from the germline V gene are SGHNT and YYREEE (reference sequence). The CDR3 sequence is CASSLRTDPLDTQYF. As DNA, the CDR3 is TGTGCCAGCAGCTTGCGGACAGATCCCCTCGATACGCAGTATTTT.

The V and J genes are TRBV10-3 and TRBJ2-1, with 12 bases identical to TRBD2. Germline V gene sequence: CDR1 ENHRY, CDR2 SYGVKD. The CDR3 length is 16 residues. J lost 6 bases, V lost 3 bases, and 6 bases had no gene match. Here the CDR3 DNA reads TGTGCCATCAGTGACACACTAGCGGGAGGCCCCAATGAGCAGTTCTTC. Its translation: CAISDTLAGGPNEQFF.

V is TRBV15 and J is TRBJ1-4; 7 bases map to TRBD1. Germline V CDR1 and CDR2: LNHNV, YYDKDF (reference sequence). This CDR3 is 15 amino acids long. The J segment lost 5 bases and the V segment lost 4 bases, leaving 7 bases of the junction unmatched. The CDR3 DNA is TGTGCCACCAGCACGGAGGGGGCACCGAATGAAAAACTGTTTTTT. It codes for CATSTEGAPNEKLFF. The full variable domain, completed using reference TRBV15 and TRBJ1-4, is DAMVIQNPRYQVTQFGKPVTLSCSQTLNHNVMYWYQQKSSQAPKLLFHYYDKDFNNEADTPDNFQSRRPNTSFCFLDIRSPGLGDTAMYLCATSTEGAPNEKLFFGSGTQLSVL.

The J gene is TRBJ2-3, the V gene TRBV6-1; D remains ambiguous. This CDR3 has 12 residues. Trimming cost V 4 bases and J 6 bases, with 8 bases left between them. Per germline, CDR1 MNHNS and CDR2 SASEGT. The CDR3 sequence: CASSGDRDTQYF. CDR3 sequence (DNA): TGTGCCAGCAGTGGAGATCGGGATACGCAGTATTTT.

The rearrangement links TRBV5-1 to TRBJ2-5; 9 bases are a match to TRBD2. The junction had 8 bases not matched to a gene; V was cut back by 7 bases and J by 1 base. The CDR3 has 15 amino acids. In germline, CDR1 is SGHRS, CDR2 YFSETQ. The CDR3 protein is CASRMQTSGQETQYF. The DNA of the CDR3 is TGCGCCAGCCGAATGCAGACTAGCGGCCAAGAGACCCAGTACTTC.

The CDR3 DNA sequence: TGTGCCAGCAGCACACAGGGGGTTGAGACCGGGGAGCTGTTTTTT. Residues: CASSTQGVETGELFF. The chain couples TRBV5-4 to TRBJ2-2, with 8 bases fitting TRBD1. Germline V CDR1 and CDR2: SGHNT, YYREEE (reference sequence). The junction had 7 bases not matched to a gene; V was cut back by 4 bases and J by 5 bases. The CDR3 has 15 amino acids.

The chain joins TRBV9 to TRBJ2-7; 7 bases line up with TRBD2. The germline V gene has CDR1 SGDLS and CDR2 YYNGEE. The ends lost 0 bases at V and 3 bases at J; junction bases unmatched: 6. The CDR3 covers 15 residues. The CDR3 loop reads CASSVGLALHYEQYF. The CDR3 DNA follows: TGTGCCAGCAGCGTAGGACTAGCTTTACACTACGAGCAGTACTTC.

The chain joins TRBV6-5 to TRBJ2-7; 9 bases agree with TRBD1. CDR1 MNHEY and CDR2 SVGAGI come from the germline V gene. This CDR3 contains 14 residues. Trimming cost V 6 bases and J 2 bases; bases outside gene matches: 5. CDR3 sequence (DNA): TGTGCCAGCAGCCCACGGACAGGGGCCTACGAGCAGTACTTC. Translating gives CASSPRTGAYEQYF.

The chain employs TRBV5-1 and TRBJ1-4; 8 bases map to TRBD1. The CDR3 totals 15 residues. CDR1 is SGHRS and CDR2 is YFSETQ in the germline V gene. The J segment lost 4 bases and the V segment lost 4 bases, leaving 6 bases of the junction unmatched. In DNA, the CDR3 is TGCGCCAGCAGCAACGGGACAGGCCTTAATGAAAAACTGTTTTTT. Amino acid sequence: CASSNGTGLNEKLFF.

The chain combines TRBV27 with TRBJ1-5, with a weak D call TRBD1 (6 bases). V lost 3 bases to trimming and J lost 3 bases, with 9 bases between them. CDR1 is MNHEY, CDR2 SMNVEV, per germline (reference sequence). This CDR3 region has 14 residues. CDR3 nucleotides: TGTGCCAGCAGTTTGCAGGGGCTCAATCAGCCCCAGCATTTT. It is translated as CASSLQGLNQPQHF.

This sequence joins TRBV28 and TRBJ1-4; no firm D call. Germline values: CDR1 MDHEN, CDR2 SYDVKM. This CDR3 spans 15 amino acids. The ends were cut back, 10 bases at V and 0 bases at J, with 15 bases in the middle. CDR3 sequence: CAIGGMGSTNEKLFF. The CDR3 coding sequence is TGTGCCATCGGAGGGATGGGTTCAACTAATGAAAAACTGTTTTTT.

V usage is TRBV29-1 and J usage is TRBJ2-1; D remains unclear. V was pared by 6 bases and J by 5 bases, with 5 bases between. CDR3 size: 10 residues. Germline CDR1 reads SQVTM; CDR2 reads ANQGSEA. CDR3 nucleotides: TGCAGCGTCTCGGACAATGAGCAGTTCTTC. It codes for CSVSDNEQFF.

Here the CDR3 reads CASSPRDSATDTQYF. CDR3 DNA: TGTGCCAGTAGTCCCAGGGACTCCGCCACAGATACGCAGTATTTT. The chain joins TRBV19 to TRBJ2-3, with a tentative D call TRBD2 (6 bases). The CDR3 sequence is 15 residues long. V lost 5 bases, J lost 2 bases, and 14 bases lay in between. CDR1 and CDR2 from the germline V gene are LNHDA and SQIVND (reference sequence).

V gene TRBV10-2 combines with J gene TRBJ1-2; the match to TRBD1 covers 7 bases. V lost 2 bases and J lost 4; bases outside the gene matches: 7. The CDR3 spans 15 residues. Germline CDR1 WSHSY, CDR2 SAAADI. CDR3 DNA sequence: TGCGCCAGCAGTGAGAGGGCAGGGGGAGGCTATGGCTACACCTTC. Residues: CASSERAGGGYGYTF.

V usage is TRBV29-1 and J usage is TRBJ1-6, with 12 bases identical to TRBD1. Trimming removed 5 bases from V and 13 bases from J; junction bases left unmatched: 9. This CDR3 has 14 amino acids. Per germline, CDR1 SQVTM and CDR2 ANQGSEA. The DNA for the CDR3 is TGCAGCGTTAGCTCGGGACAGGGGGCGTCGCCCCTCCACTTT. Translated: CSVSSGQGASPLHF.

Here the CDR3 DNA reads TGTGCCAGTAGCAAATTGACTAGCGTAACCTACAATGAGCAGTTCTTC. Translation: CASSKLTSVTYNEQFF. J is TRBJ2-1 and V is TRBV19; 8 bases line up with TRBD2. CDR1 and CDR2 (germline): LNHDA, SQIVND (reference sequence). Losses at the gene ends were 6 bases for V and 2 bases for J; bases not matched to a gene: 9. CDR3 length equals 16 residues.

The genes are TRBV10-3 and TRBJ2-7; 8 nucleotides match TRBD1. V shed 6 bases and J 3 bases; nucleotides not matched to a gene: 7. The CDR3 contains 14 residues. Germline CDR1 and CDR2: ENHRY and SYGVKD. The CDR3 bases are TGTGCCATCAGGGCAGGGGGCGCCGACTACGAGCAGTACTTC. Amino acid sequence: CAIRAGGADYEQYF.

The rearrangement links TRBV28 to TRBJ1-4, with 7 bases aligning to TRBD1. The CDR3 has 14 amino acids. Germline-derived CDR1 and CDR2 are MDHEN and SYDVKM. J lost 7 bases, V lost 5 bases, and 7 bases had no gene match. CDR3 sequence (DNA): TGTGCCAGCAGTGGACAGGCAGGGCCTGAAAAACTGTTTTTT. This gives the protein CASSGQAGPEKLFF.

The rearrangement links TRBV11-2 to TRBJ2-5; 10 nucleotides line up with TRBD2. The closer fit of TRBJ2-7 to the DNA end suggests the J call may be wrong. The V gene's germline CDR1 is SGHAT and CDR2 FQNNGV. CDR3 length: 15 amino acids. The CDR3 is CASSLLAGELYEQYF. For the CDR3, the DNA is TGTGCCAGCAGCTTACTAGCGGGGGAGCTCTACGAGCAGTACTTC.